Shown below are 13 T cell receptor beta chains from a single sample sequenced in a study of neoadjuvant nivolumab and ipilimumab in lung cancer. Sequencing used immunoSEQ multiplex PCR; TCRdb keeps in-frame clones, though not all of them. The sample consists of 40,000 or so clones, 75% to 90% of them appearing once. This sample comprised peripheral blood, obtained before neoadjuvant nivolumab, alone or with ipilimumab. Receptors were obtained from an adult with non-small cell lung cancer.

The chain employs TRBV5-8 and TRBJ2-7; the D is unclear. The V gene lost 2 bases and the J gene lost 5 bases, with 8 bases spanning the gap. CDR1 SGHTS and CDR2 YDEGEE come from the germline V gene. The CDR3 is 12 residues long. The CDR3 reads CASSFGAHEQYF. The CDR3 coding sequence is TGTGCCAGCAGCTTCGGAGCCCACGAGCAGTACTTC.

The chain employs TRBV29-1 and TRBJ2-5; D call uncertain. In germline, CDR1 is SQVTM, CDR2 ANQGSEA. This CDR3 is 10 amino acids long. Trimming removed 5 bases at V and 2 bases at J, with 3 bases between. This chain's CDR3 is CSVRQETQYF. CDR3 sequence (DNA): TGCAGCGTTCGGCAAGAGACCCAGTACTTC.

This sequence joins TRBV11-2 and TRBJ1-1; TRBD1 agrees at 7 bases. Looked up from germline, CDR1 is SGHAT and CDR2 is FQNNGV. CDR3 size: 14 residues. After removal of 1 base from V and 3 bases from J, the junction contained 2 bases not matched to a gene. The CDR3 bases are TGTGCCAGCAGCTTAGGTACAGGGGACACTGAAGCTTTCTTT. This translates into CASSLGTGDTEAFF. Together with reference TRBV11-2 and TRBJ1-1, the CDR3 gives the full variable domain: EAGVAQSPRYKIIEKRQSVAFWCNPISGHATLYWYQQILGQGPKLLIQFQNNGVVDDSQLPKDRFSAERLKGVDSTLKIQPAKLEDSAVYLCASSLGTGDTEAFFGQGTRLTVV.

The chain couples TRBV6-1 to TRBJ2-1; the D gene is possibly TRBD2 (6 bases). CDR3 size: 15 residues. The germline V gene encodes CDR1 MNHNS and CDR2 SASEGT. The V end lost 7 bases, the J end lost 0 bases, and 13 bases lay between the germline ends. DNA for the CDR3: TGTGCCAGCAAAGGACTACCCAGCTCCTACAATGAGCAGTTCTTC. As protein: CASKGLPSSYNEQFF.

The chain uses TRBV6-1 and TRBJ1-2, with unresolved D. This CDR3 has 13 amino acids. The V end was cut by 7 bases, the J end by 4 bases, with 13 bases between. Germline V CDR1 and CDR2: MNHNS, SASEGT. In DNA, the CDR3 is TGTGCCAGCACCATCGGAAGCGCCTATGGCTACACCTTC. This gives the protein CASTIGSAYGYTF.

This clone showed up just once. CDR3 coding DNA: TGCAGCGTGGGGACATTATTCGAAGCTTTCTTT. Its translation: CSVGTLFEAFF. The chain recombines TRBV29-1 with TRBJ1-1, with TRBD1 as a possible D gene (6 bases). This CDR3 contains 11 residues. Germline V CDR1 and CDR2: SQVTM, ANQGSEA. V lost 6 bases and J 8 bases, leaving 13 bases between the germline ends.

This chain connects TRBV7-8 to TRBJ2-7, with D uncertain. V lost 4 bases to trimming and J lost 0 bases, with 19 bases between them. Germline V CDR1 and CDR2: SGHVS, FQNEAQ. The CDR3 loop spans 17 amino acids. The CDR3 nucleotides read TGTGCCAGCAGCTCGCCCTACCCCGGCCAGAGCTCCTACGAGCAGTACTTC. Protein: CASSSPYPGQSSYEQYF. The full variable domain, its missing parts supplied by reference TRBV7-8 and TRBJ2-7, is GAGVSQSPRYKVAKRGQDVALRCDPISGHVSLFWYQQALGQGPEFLTYFQNEAQLDKSGLPSDRFFAERPEGSVSTLKIQRTQQEDSAVYLCASSSPYPGQSSYEQYFGPGTRLTVT.

V and J are TRBV11-2 and TRBJ2-5; perhaps TRBD1 as D (5 bases). This CDR3 has 13 amino acids. Germline CDR1 reads SGHAT; CDR2 reads FQNNGV. V lost 1 base to trimming and J lost 3 bases, with 6 bases between them. The CDR3 reads CASSLGQKETQYF. The CDR3 DNA sequence: TGTGCCAGCAGCTTAGGACAGAAAGAGACCCAGTACTTC.

Written as DNA, the CDR3 is TGTGCCAGTCGAACGACTAGCGCGAACACCGGGGAGCTGTTTTTT. Translating gives CASRTTSANTGELFF. This rearrangement joins TRBV7-2 to TRBJ2-2; TRBD2 aligns across 8 bases. The V segment lost 9 bases and the J segment 0 bases; nucleotides outside the gene matches: 6. Germline assignment: CDR1 SGHTA and CDR2 FQGNSA. This CDR3 is built from 15 residues.

This rearrangement joins TRBV19 to TRBJ2-2; D may be TRBD2 (6 bases). CDR3 size: 17 residues. Germline V lookup: CDR1 LNHDA, CDR2 SQIVND (reference sequence). The V end was cut by 5 bases, the J end by 4 bases, with 20 bases between. CDR3 DNA: TGTGCCAGTAGTCCCGAGGGACTCGGGCAGGGCACCGGGGAGCTGTTTTTT. This sequence encodes CASSPEGLGQGTGELFF.

This clone has just one count. The chain couples TRBV11-3 to TRBJ2-3, with D possibly being TRBD2 (5 bases). Germline V gene lookup returns CDR1 SGHNT and CDR2 YENEEA. V dropped 2 bases and J dropped 4 bases, with 7 bases sitting between them. The CDR3 covers 13 residues. The CDR3 loop is CASSLRGADTQYF. CDR3 coding DNA: TGTGCCAGCAGCTTACGGGGTGCAGATACGCAGTATTTT.

Regarding this clone: Germline and junction disagree at one end, which may indicate a read error. The chain links TRBV15 to TRBJ1-2, with D uncertain. Per germline, CDR1 LNHNV and CDR2 YYDKDF (reference sequence). This CDR3 is built from 12 residues. The CDR3 here is CATSAAKYGYTF. The CDR3 nucleotides are TGTGCCACCAGTGCGGCTAAGTATGGCTACACCTTC.

The chain carries TRBV6-5 and TRBJ1-5, with a weak D call TRBD1 (5 bases). The CDR3 totals 15 residues. V gave up 0 bases and J gave up 7 bases, with 13 bases separating them. Germline assignment: CDR1 MNHEY and CDR2 SVGAGI. The CDR3 protein is CASSYSLQGGQPQHF. DNA for the CDR3: TGTGCCAGCAGTTACTCTCTCCAGGGCGGGCAGCCCCAGCATTTT.